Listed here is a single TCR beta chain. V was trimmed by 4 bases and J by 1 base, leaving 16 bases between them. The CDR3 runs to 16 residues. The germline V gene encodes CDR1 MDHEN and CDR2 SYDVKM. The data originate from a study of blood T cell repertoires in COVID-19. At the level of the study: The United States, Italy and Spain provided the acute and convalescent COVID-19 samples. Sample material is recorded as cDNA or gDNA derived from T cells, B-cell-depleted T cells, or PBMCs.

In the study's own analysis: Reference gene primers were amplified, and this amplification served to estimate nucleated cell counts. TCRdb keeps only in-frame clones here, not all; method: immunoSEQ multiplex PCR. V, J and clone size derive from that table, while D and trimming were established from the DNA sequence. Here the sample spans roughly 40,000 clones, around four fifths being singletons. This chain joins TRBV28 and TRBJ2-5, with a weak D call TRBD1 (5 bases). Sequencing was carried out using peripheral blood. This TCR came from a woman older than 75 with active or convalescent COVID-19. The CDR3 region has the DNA TGTGCCAGCAGTTCCCATCCTACCGACAGCCAAGAGACCCAGTACTTC. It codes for CASSSHPTDSQETQYF.